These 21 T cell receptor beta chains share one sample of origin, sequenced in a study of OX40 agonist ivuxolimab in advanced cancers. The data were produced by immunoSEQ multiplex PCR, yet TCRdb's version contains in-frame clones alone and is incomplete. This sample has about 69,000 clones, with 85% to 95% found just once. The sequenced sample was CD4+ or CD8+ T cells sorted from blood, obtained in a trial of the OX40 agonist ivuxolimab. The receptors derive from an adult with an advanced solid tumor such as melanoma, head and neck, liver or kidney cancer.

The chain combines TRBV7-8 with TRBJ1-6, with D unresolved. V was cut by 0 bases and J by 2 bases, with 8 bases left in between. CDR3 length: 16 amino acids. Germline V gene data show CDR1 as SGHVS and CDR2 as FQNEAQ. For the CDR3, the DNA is TGTGCCAGCAGCTTAGCCGCAGTAACCTATAATTCACCCCTCCACTTT. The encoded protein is CASSLAAVTYNSPLHF.

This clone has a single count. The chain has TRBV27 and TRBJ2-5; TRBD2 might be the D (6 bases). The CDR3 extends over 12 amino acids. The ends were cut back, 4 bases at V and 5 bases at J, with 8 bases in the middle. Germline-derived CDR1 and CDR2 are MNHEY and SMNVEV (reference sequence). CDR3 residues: CASSSGGETQYF. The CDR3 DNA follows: TGTGCCAGCAGTTCCGGAGGGGAGACCCAGTACTTC.

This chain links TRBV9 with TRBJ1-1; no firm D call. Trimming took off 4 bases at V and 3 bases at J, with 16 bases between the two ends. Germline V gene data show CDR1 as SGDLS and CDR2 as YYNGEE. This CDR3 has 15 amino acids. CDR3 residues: CASSTGPGLDTEAFF. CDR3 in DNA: TGTGCCAGCAGCACCGGCCCCGGGTTGGACACTGAAGCTTTCTTT.

The CDR3 loop reads CAWSSQRVWPETQYF. CDR3 DNA: TGTGCCTGGAGTTCGCAGCGAGTCTGGCCTGAGACCCAGTACTTC. The chain has TRBV30 and TRBJ2-5; D call uncertain. Germline V CDR1 and CDR2: GTSNPN, SVGIG (reference sequence). Trimming took off 2 bases at V and 5 bases at J, with 18 bases between the two ends. The CDR3 loop spans 15 amino acids.

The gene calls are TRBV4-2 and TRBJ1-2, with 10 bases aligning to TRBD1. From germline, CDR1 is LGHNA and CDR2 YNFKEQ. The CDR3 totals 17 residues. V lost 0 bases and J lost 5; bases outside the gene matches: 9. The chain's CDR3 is CASSQDSGTGVRYGYTF. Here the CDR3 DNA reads TGTGCCAGCAGCCAAGATAGTGGGACAGGGGTTCGGTATGGCTACACCTTC.

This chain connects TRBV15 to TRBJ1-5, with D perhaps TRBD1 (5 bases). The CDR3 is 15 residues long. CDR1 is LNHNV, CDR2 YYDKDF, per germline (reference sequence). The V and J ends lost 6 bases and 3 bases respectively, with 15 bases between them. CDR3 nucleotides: TGTGCCACCAGTCACTCTAGACAGTCCAATCAGCCCCAGCATTTT. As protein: CATSHSRQSNQPQHF.

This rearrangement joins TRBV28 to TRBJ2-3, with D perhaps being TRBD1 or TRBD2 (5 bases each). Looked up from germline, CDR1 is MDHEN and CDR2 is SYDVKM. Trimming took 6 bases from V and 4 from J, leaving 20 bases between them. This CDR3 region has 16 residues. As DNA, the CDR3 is TGTGCCAGCAGCCCTTTGGGGGAGACGATGGCAGATACGCAGTATTTT. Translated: CASSPLGETMADTQYF.

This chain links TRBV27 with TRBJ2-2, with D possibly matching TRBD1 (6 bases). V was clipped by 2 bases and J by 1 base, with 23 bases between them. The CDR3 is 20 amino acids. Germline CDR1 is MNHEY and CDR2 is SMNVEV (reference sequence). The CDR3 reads CASSLKRTALSTRNTGELFF. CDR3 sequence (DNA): TGTGCCAGCAGTTTAAAACGGACAGCCTTATCTACCCGGAACACCGGGGAGCTGTTTTTT.

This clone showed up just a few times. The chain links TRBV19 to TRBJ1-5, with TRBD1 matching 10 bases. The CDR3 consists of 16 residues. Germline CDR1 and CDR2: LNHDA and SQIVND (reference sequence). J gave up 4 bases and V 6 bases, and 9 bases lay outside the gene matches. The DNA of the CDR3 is TGTGCCAGTAGGGACGGGGACAGGGGTAAAAATCAGCCCCAGCATTTT. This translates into CASRDGDRGKNQPQHF.

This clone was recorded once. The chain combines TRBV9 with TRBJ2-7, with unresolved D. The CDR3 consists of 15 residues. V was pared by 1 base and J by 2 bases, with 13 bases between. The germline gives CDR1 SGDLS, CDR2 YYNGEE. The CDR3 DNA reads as TGTGCCAGCAGCGTAACCCCTTTGGTGACCTACGAGCAGTACTTC. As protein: CASSVTPLVTYEQYF.

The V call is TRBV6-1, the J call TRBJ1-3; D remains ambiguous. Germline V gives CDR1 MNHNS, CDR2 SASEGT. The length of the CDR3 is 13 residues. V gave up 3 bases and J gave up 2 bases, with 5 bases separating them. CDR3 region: CASSEVAGNTIYF. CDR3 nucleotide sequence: TGTGCCAGCAGTGAGGTCGCTGGAAACACCATATATTTT.

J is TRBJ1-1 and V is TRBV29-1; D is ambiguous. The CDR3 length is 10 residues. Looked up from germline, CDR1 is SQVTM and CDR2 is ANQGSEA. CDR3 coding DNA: TGCAGACTGACATTCACTGAAGCTTTCTTT. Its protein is CRLTFTEAFF.

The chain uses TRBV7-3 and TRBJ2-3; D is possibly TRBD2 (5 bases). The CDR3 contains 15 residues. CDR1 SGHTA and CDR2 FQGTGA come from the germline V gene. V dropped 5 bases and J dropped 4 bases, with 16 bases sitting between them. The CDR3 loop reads CASSQSVGAADTQYF. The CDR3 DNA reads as TGTGCCAGCAGCCAGTCGGTGGGAGCAGCAGATACGCAGTATTTT.

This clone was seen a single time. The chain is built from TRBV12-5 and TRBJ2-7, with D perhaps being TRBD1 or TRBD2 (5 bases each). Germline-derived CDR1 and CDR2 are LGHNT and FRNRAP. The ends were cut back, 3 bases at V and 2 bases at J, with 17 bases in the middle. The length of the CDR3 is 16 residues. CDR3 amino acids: CASGFFPRDGAYEQYF. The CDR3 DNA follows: TGTGCTAGTGGTTTCTTCCCCCGGGACGGAGCCTACGAGCAGTACTTC.

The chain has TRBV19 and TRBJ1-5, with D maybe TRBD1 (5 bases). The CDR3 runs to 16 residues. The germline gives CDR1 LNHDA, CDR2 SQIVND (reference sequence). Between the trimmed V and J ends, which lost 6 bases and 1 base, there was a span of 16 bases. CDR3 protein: CASSDPGSYSNQPQHF. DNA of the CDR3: TGTGCCAGTAGCGACCCAGGGTCTTACAGCAATCAGCCCCAGCATTTT.

The CDR3 region is CASSERDVDEAFF. The CDR3 coding sequence is TGTGCCAGCAGTGAACGGGACGTCGACGAAGCTTTCTTT. The chain uses TRBV6-1 and TRBJ1-1, with TRBD1 as a possible D gene (5 bases). The germline V gene has CDR1 MNHNS and CDR2 SASEGT. This CDR3 is built from 13 residues. The V and J ends lost 2 bases and 8 bases respectively, with 12 bases between them.

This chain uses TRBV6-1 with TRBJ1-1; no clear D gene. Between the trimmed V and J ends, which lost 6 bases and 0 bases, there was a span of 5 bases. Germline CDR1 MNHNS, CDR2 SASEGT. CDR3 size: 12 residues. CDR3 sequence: CASSKMNTEAFF. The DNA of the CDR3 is TGTGCCAGCAGCAAAATGAACACTGAAGCTTTCTTT.

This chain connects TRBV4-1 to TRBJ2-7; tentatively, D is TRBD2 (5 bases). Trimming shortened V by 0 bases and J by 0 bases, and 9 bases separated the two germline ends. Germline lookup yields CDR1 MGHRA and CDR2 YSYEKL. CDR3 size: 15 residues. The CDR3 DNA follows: TGCGCCAGCAGCCAAGATACGGGGTACTCCTACGAGCAGTACTTC. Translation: CASSQDTGYSYEQYF.

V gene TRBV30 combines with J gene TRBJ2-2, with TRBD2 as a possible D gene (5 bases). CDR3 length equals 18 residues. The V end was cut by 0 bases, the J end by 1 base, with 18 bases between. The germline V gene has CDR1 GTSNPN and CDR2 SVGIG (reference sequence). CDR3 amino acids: CAWSVLGIGLLNTGELFF. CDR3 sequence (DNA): TGTGCCTGGAGTGTTCTTGGGATCGGACTGTTGAACACCGGGGAGCTGTTTTTT.

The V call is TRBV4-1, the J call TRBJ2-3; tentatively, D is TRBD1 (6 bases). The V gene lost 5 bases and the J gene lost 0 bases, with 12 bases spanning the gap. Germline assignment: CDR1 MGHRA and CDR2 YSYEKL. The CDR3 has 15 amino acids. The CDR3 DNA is TGCGCCAGCAGCTGGACAGTGACTAGCACAGATACGCAGTATTTT. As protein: CASSWTVTSTDTQYF.

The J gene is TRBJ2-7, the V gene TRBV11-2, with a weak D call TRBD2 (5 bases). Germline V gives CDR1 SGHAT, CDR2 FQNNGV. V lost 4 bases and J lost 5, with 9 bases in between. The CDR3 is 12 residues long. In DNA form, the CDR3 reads TGTGCCAGCAGCTCTCTGAGGGACGAGCAGTACTTC. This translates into CASSSLRDEQYF.